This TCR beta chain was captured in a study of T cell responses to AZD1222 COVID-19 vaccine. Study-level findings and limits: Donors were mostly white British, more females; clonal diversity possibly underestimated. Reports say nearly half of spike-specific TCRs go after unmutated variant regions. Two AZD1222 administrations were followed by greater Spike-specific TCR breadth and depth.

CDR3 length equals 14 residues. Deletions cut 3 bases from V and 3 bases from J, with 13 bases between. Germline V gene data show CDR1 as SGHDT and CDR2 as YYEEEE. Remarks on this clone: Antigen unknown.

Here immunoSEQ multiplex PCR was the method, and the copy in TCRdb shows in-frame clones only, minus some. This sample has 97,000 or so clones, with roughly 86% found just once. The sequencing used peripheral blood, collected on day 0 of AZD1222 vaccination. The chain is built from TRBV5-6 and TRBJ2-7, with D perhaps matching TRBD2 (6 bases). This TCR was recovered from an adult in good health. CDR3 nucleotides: TGTGCCAGCAGCTGGAGGGACGGCGACTACGAGCAGTACTTC. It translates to CASSWRDGDYEQYF.